This entry features one T cell receptor (beta chain) sequence. Its antigen is unidentified. The sample originates from a study of T cell responses to AZD1222 COVID-19 vaccine. General study results and limits: Repertoire sampling was restricted to post-peak T cell response timepoints. The study identified only a handful of AZD1222 recipients as seropositive at baseline.

Only in-frame clones appear in the TCRdb table, and some are missing; sequencing was by immunoSEQ multiplex PCR. The sample consists of 90,000 or so clones, roughly 90% of them appearing once. The germline gives CDR1 SGHRS, CDR2 YFSETQ. The CDR3 consists of 12 residues. V dropped 0 bases and J dropped 6 bases, with 6 bases sitting between them. The receptor was derived from an adult who received the AZD1222 COVID-19 vaccine. The source was peripheral blood, collected 28 days after the second AZD1222 dose. The V call is TRBV5-1, the J call TRBJ1-2, with D unclear. CDR3 residues: CASSLEGDGYTF. The CDR3 coding sequence is TGCGCCAGCAGCTTGGAGGGAGATGGCTACACCTTC.